This TCR beta chain was captured by sequencing in a study of blood T cell repertoires in COVID-19. Study context: Sites in the United States, Italy and Spain provided acute and convalescent COVID-19 samples. PBMCs, B-cell-depleted T cells, or T cells provided the cDNA or gDNA that made up the material.

In the authors' methods: Quantification of nucleated cells was approximated via reference gene primer amplification. The method was immunoSEQ multiplex PCR; TCRdb's version includes in-frame clones alone and lacks a portion of them. The V and J calls and clone size come from that table; D and trimming were worked out from the DNA. Among around 170,000 clones listed, about nine tenths were seen once. Sequencing input: peripheral blood. The receptor was derived from a man aged 18 to 35 who had recovered from COVID-19.

The CDR3 loop is CASSVGVPGGEAFF. CDR3 coding DNA: TGTGCCAGCAGTGTTGGGGTTCCTGGAGGTGAAGCTTTCTTT. The chain combines TRBV25-1 with TRBJ1-1; D is unclear. Looked up from germline, CDR1 is MGHDK and CDR2 is SYGVNS. Trimming removed 4 bases at V and 7 bases at J, with 16 bases between. This CDR3 comprises 14 residues.